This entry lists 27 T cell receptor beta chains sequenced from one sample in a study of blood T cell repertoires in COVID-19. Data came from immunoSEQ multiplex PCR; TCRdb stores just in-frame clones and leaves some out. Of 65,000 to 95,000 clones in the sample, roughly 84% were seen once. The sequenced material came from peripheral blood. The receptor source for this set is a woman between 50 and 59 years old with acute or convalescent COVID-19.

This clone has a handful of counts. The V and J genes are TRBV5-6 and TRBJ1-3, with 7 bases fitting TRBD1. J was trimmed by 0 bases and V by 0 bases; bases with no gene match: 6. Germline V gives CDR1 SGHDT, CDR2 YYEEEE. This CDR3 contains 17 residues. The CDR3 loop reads CASSLVGTASSGNTIYF. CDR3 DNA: TGTGCCAGCAGCTTGGTTGGGACAGCCTCCTCTGGAAACACCATATATTTT. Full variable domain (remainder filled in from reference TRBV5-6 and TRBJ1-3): DAGVTQSPTHLIKTRGQQVTLRCSPKSGHDTVSWYQQALGQGPQFIFQYYEEEERQRGNFPDRFSGHQFPNYSSELNVNALLLGDSALYLCASSLVGTASSGNTIYFGEGSWLTVV.

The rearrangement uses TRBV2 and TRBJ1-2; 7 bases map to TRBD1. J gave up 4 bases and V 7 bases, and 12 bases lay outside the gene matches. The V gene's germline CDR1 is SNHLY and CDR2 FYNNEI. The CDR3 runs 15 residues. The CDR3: CASTETGTHLYGYTF. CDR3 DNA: TGTGCCAGCACAGAGACAGGGACCCATCTCTATGGCTACACCTTC. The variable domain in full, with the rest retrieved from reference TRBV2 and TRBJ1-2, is EPEVTQTPSHQVTQMGQEVILRCVPISNHLYFYWYRQILGQKVEFLVSFYNNEISEKSEIFDDQFSVERPDGSNFTLKIRSTKLEDSAMYFCASTETGTHLYGYTFGSGTRLTVV.

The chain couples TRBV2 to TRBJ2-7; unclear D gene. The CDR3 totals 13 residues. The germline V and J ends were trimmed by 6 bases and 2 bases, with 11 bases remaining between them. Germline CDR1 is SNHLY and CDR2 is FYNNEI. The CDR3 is CASRVRGTYEQYF. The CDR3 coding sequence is TGTGCCAGCAGGGTAAGAGGTACCTACGAGCAGTACTTC.

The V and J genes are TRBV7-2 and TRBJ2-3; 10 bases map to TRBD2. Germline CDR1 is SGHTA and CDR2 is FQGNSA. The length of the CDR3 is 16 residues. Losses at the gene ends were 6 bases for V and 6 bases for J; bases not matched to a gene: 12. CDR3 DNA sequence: TGTGCCAGCAGTTCCCCACTAGCGGGGTATGCGGATACGCAGTATTTT. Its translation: CASSSPLAGYADTQYF.

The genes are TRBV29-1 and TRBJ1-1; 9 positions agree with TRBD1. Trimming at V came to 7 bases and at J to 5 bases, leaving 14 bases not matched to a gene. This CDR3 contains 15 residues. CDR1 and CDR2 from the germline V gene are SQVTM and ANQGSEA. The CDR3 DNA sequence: TGCAGCGGTAGGACAGGGGAAATCTTGCGGACTGAAGCTTTCTTT. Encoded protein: CSGRTGEILRTEAFF. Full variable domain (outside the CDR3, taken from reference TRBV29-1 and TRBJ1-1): SAVISQKPSRDICQRGTSLTIQCQVDSQVTMMFWYRQQPGQSLTLIATANQGSEATYESGFVIDKFPISRPNLTFSTLTVSNMSPEDSSIYLCSGRTGEILRTEAFFGQGTRLTVV.

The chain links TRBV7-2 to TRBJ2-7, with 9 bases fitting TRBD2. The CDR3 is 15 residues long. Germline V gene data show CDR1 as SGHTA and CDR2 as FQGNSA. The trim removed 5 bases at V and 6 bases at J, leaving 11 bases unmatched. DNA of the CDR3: TGTGCCAGCAGCGCGCAACCCGGGACTAGCCTCGAGCAGTACTTC. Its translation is CASSAQPGTSLEQYF.

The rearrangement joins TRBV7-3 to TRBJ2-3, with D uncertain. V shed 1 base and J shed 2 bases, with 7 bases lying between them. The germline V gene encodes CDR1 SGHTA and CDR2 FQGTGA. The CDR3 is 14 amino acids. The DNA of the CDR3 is TGTGCCAGCAGCTTAAGCCGGTACACAGATACGCAGTATTTT. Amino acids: CASSLSRYTDTQYF.

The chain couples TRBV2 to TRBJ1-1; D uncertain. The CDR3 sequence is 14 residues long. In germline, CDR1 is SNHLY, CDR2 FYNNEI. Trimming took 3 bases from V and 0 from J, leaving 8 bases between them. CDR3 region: CASSERRVNTEAFF. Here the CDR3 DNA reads TGTGCCAGCAGTGAGCGTAGAGTGAACACTGAAGCTTTCTTT.

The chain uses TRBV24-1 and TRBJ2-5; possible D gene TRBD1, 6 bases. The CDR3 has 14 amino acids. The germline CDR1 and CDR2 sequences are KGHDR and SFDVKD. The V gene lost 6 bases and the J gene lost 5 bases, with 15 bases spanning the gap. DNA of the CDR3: TGTGCCACCAGTCCTGGAACAGGGATGGAGACCCAGTACTTC. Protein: CATSPGTGMETQYF.

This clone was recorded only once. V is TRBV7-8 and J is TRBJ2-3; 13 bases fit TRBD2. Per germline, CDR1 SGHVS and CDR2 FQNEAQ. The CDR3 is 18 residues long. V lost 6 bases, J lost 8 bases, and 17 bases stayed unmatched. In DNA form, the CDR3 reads TGTGCCAGCAGTCCCCCGTTTCTCCGGACTAGCGGGGGACTTACGCAGTATTTT. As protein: CASSPPFLRTSGGLTQYF.

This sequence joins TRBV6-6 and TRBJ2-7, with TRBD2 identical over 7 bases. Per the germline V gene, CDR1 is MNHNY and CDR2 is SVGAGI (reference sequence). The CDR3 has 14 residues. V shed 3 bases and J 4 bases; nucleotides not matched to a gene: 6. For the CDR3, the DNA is TGTGCCAGCAGTTATACGACGGGAGGATACGAGCAGTACTTC. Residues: CASSYTTGGYEQYF.

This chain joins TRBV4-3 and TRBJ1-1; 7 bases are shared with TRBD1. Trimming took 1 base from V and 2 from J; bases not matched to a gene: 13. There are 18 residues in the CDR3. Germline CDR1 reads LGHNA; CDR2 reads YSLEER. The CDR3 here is CASSQVGFPGTDNTEAFF. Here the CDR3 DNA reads TGCGCCAGCAGCCAAGTTGGGTTCCCGGGGACAGACAACACTGAAGCTTTCTTT.

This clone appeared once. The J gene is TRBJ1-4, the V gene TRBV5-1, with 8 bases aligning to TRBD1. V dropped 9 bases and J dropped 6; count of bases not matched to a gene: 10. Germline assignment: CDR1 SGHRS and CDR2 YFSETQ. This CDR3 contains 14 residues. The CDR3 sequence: CATGTGGLDEKLFF. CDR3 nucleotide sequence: TGCGCCACCGGTACAGGGGGTCTCGATGAAAAACTGTTTTTT.

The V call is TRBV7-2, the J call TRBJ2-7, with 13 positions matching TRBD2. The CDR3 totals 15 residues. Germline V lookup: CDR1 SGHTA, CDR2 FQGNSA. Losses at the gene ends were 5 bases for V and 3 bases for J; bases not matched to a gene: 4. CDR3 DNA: TGTGCCAGCAGCGTTACTAGCGGGGGGGGCTACGAGCAGTACTTC. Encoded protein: CASSVTSGGGYEQYF.

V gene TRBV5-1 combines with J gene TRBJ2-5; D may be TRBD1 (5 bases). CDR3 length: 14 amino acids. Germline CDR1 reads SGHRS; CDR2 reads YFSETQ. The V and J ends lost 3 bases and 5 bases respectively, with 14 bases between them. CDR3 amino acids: CASSSTRDVETQYF. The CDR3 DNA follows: TGCGCCAGCAGCTCGACCAGGGATGTGGAGACCCAGTACTTC.

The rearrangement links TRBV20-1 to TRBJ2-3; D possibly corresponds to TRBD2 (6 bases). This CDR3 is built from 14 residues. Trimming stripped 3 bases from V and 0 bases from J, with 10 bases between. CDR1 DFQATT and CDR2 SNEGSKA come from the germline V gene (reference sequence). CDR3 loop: CSASPGTSTDTQYF. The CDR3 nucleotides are TGCAGTGCTAGTCCGGGGACTAGCACAGATACGCAGTATTTT.

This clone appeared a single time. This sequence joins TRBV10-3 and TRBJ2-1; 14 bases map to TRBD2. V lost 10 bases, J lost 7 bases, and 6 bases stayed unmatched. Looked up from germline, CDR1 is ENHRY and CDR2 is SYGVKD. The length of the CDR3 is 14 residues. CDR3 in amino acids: CATGTSGGTNEQFF. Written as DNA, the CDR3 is TGTGCCACCGGGACTAGCGGGGGAACTAATGAGCAGTTCTTC.

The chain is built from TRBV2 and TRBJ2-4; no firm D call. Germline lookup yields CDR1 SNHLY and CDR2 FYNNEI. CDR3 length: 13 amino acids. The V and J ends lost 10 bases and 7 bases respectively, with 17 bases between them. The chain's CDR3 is CAILGPTQNIQYF. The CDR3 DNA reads TGTGCCATTCTTGGCCCCACACAGAACATTCAGTACTTC.

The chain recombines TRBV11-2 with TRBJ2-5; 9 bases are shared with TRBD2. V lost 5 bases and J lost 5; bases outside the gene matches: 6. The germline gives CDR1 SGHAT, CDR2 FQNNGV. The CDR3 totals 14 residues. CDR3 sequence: CASSRAGGMETQYF. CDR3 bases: TGTGCCAGCAGCCGCGCGGGGGGGATGGAGACCCAGTACTTC.

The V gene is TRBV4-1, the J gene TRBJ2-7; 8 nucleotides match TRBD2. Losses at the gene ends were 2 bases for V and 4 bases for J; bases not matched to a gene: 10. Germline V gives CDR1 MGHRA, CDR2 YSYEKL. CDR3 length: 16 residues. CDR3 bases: TGCGCCAGCAGCCAATTCTGGGGCGGGGGGCAATACGAGCAGTACTTC. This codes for CASSQFWGGGQYEQYF.

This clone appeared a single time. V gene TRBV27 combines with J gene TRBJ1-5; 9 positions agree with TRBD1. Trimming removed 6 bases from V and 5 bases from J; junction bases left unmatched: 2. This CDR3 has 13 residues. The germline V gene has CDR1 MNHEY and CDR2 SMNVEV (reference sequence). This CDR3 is CASRRQGDQPQHF. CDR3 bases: TGTGCCAGCAGGCGACAGGGGGATCAGCCCCAGCATTTT.

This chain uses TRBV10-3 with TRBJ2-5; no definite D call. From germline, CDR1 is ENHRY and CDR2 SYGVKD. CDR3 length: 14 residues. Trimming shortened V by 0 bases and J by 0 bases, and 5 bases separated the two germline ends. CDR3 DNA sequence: TGTGCCATCAGTGAGTCGCGGAACCAAGAGACCCAGTACTTC. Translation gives CAISESRNQETQYF.

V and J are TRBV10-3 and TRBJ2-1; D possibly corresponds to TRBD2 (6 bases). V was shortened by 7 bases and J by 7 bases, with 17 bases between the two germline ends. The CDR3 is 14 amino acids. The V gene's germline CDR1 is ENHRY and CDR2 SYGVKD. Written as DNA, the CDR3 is TGTGCCATCAAGTCTAGCGCCGAGGGAAATGAGCAGTTCTTC. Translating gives CAIKSSAEGNEQFF.

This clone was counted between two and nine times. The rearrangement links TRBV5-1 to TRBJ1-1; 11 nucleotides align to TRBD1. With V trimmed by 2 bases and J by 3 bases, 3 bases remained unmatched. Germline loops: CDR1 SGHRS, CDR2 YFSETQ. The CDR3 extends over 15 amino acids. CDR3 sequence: CASSFAGQGDTEAFF. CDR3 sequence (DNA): TGCGCCAGCAGCTTTGCGGGACAGGGGGACACTGAAGCTTTCTTT.

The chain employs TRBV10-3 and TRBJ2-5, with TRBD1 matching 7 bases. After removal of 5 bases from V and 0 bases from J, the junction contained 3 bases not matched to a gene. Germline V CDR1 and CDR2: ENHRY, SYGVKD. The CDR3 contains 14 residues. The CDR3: CAISIQGNQETQYF. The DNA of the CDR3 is TGTGCCATCAGTATACAGGGGAACCAAGAGACCCAGTACTTC.

CDR3 in DNA: TGTGCCAGCAGCATCGCGGGGTCCCAGGGTGGGCTGGCTTATACGCAGTATTTT. Translating it yields CASSIAGSQGGLAYTQYF. V gene TRBV7-2 combines with J gene TRBJ2-3, with D maybe TRBD2 (6 bases). V gave up 5 bases and J gave up 7 bases, with 28 bases separating them. Germline values: CDR1 SGHTA, CDR2 FQGNSA. CDR3 size: 18 residues.

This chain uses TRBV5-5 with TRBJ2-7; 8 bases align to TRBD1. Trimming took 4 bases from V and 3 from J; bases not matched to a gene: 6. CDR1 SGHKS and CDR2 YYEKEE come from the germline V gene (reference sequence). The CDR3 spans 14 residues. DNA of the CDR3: TGTGCCAGCAGCCTGGGACAGGAGGACTACGAGCAGTACTTC. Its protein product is CASSLGQEDYEQYF. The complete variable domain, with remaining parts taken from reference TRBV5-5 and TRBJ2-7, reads DAGVTQSPTHLIKTRGQQVTLRCSPISGHKSVSWYQQVLGQGPQFIFQYYEKEERGRGNFPDRFSARQFPNYSSELNVNALLLGDSALYLCASSLGQEDYEQYFGPGTRLTVT.